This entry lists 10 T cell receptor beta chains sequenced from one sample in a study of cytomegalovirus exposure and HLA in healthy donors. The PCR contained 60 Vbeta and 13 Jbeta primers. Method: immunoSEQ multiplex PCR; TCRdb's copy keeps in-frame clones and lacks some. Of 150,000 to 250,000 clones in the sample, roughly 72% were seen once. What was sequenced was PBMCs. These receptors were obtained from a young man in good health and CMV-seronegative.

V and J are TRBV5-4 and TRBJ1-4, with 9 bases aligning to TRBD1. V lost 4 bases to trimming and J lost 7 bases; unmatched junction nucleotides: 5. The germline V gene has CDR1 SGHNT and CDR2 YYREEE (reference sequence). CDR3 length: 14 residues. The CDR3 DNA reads TGTGCCAGCAGCCAGGGACAGGGTCGTGAAAAACTGTTTTTT. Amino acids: CASSQGQGREKLFF.

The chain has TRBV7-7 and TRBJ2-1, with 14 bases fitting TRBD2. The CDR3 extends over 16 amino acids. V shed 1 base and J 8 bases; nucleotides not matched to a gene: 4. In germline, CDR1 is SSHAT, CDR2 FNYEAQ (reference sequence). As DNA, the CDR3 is TGTGCCAGCAGCTTAGATCCGACTAGCGGGAGGGATGAGCAGTTCTTC. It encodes CASSLDPTSGRDEQFF.

The CDR3 DNA reads as TGTGCCAGCAGTAAACAGGGTTTTTCGTACGAGCAGTACTTC. Translating gives CASSKQGFSYEQYF. The rearrangement links TRBV27 to TRBJ2-7, with D tentatively TRBD1 (6 bases). V lost 5 bases and J lost 4, with 15 bases in between. Germline V gives CDR1 MNHEY, CDR2 SMNVEV (reference sequence). This CDR3 region has 14 residues.

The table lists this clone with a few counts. Here the CDR3 DNA reads TGTGCCAGCAGCTTGGTGGCACAAGAGACCCAGTACTTC. Amino acid sequence: CASSLVAQETQYF. The chain recombines TRBV5-4 with TRBJ2-5; the D is unclear. Trimming removed 0 bases at V and 2 bases at J, with 5 bases between. CDR3 size: 13 residues. CDR1 SGHNT and CDR2 YYREEE come from the germline V gene (reference sequence).

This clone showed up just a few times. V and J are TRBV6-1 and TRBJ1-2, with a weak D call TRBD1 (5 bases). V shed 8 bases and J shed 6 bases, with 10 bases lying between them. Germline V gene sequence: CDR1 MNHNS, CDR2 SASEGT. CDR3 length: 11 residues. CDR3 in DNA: TGTGCCAGCGGGCGGGGGGATGGCTACACCTTC. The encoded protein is CASGRGDGYTF.

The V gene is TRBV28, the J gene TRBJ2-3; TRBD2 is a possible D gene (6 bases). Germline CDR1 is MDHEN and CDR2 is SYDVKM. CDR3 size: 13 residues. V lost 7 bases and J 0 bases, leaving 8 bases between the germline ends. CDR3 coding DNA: TGTGCCAGCACCGGGAGCAGCACAGATACGCAGTATTTT. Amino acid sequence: CASTGSSTDTQYF.

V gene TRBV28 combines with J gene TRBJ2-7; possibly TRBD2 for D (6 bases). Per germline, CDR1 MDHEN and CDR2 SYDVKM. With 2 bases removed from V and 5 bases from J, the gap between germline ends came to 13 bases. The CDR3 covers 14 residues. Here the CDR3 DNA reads TGTGCCAGCAGTTTAACGGGGGTGCGCGACGAGCAGTACTTC. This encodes CASSLTGVRDEQYF. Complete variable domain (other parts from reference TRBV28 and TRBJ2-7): DVKVTQSSRYLVKRTGEKVFLECVQDMDHENMFWYRQDPGLGLRLIYFSYDVKMKEKGDIPEGYSVSREKKERFSLILESASTNQTSMYLCASSLTGVRDEQYFGPGTRLTVT.

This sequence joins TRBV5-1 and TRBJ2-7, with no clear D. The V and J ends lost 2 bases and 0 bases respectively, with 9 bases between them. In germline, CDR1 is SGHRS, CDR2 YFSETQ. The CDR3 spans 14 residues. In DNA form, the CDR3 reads TGCGCCAGCAGCTTCGGAGACTCCTCCTACGAGCAGTACTTC. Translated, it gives CASSFGDSSYEQYF.

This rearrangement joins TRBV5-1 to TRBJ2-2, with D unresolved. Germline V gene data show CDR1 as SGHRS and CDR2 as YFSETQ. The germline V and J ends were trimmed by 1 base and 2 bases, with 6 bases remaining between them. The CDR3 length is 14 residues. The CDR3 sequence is CASSLQANTGELFF. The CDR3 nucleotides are TGCGCCAGCAGCTTGCAAGCTAACACCGGGGAGCTGTTTTTT.

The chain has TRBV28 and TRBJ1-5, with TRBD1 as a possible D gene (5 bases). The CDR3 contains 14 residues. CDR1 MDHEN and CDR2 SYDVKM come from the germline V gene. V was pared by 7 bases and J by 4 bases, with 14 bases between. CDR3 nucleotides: TGTGCCAGCACCGGACATTGGGGAAATCAGCCCCAGCATTTT. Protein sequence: CASTGHWGNQPQHF.